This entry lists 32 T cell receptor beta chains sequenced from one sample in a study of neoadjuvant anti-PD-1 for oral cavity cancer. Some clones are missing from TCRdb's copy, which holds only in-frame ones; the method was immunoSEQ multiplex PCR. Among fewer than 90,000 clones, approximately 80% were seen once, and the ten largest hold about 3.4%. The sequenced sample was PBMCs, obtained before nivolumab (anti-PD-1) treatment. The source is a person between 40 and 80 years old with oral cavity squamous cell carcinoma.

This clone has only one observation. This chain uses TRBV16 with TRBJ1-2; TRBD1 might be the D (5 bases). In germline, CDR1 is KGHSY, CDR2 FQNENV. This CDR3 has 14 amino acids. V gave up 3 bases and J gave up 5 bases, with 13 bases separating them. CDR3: CASSQSPGGYGYTF. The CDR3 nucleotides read TGTGCCAGCAGCCAGTCCCCGGGGGGATATGGCTACACCTTC.

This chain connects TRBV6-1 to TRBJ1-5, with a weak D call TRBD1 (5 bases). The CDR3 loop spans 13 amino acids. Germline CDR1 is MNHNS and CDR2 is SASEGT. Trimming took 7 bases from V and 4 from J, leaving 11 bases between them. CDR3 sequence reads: CASITGVNQPQHF. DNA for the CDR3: TGTGCCAGCATCACAGGAGTTAATCAGCCCCAGCATTTT.

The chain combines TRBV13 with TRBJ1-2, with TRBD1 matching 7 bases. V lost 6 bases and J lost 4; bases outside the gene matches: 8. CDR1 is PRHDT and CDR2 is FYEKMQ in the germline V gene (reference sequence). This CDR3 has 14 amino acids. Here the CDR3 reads CASSLSRTGYGYTF. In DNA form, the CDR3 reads TGTGCCAGCAGTCTCTCCCGGACAGGCTATGGCTACACCTTC.

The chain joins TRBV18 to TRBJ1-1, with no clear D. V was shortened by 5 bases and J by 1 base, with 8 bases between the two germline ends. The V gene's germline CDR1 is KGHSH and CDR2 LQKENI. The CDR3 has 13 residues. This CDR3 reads CASSSTTNTEAFF. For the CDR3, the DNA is TGTGCCAGCTCATCGACAACGAACACTGAAGCTTTCTTT.

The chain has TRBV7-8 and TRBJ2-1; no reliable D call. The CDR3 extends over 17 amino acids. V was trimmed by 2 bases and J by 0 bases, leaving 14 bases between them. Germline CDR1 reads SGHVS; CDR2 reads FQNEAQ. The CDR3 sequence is CASSLKGGSSSYNEQFF. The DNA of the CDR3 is TGTGCCAGCAGCTTAAAGGGCGGATCTAGCTCCTACAATGAGCAGTTCTTC. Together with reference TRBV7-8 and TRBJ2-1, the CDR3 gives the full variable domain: GAGVSQSPRYKVAKRGQDVALRCDPISGHVSLFWYQQALGQGPEFLTYFQNEAQLDKSGLPSDRFFAERPEGSVSTLKIQRTQQEDSAVYLCASSLKGGSSSYNEQFFGPGTRLTVL.

The CDR3 region is CASRPGTGNTGELFF. CDR3 DNA sequence: TGTGCCAGCAGACCCGGGACGGGTAACACCGGGGAGCTGTTTTTT. The chain uses TRBV6-6 and TRBJ2-2; the D call may be TRBD1 or TRBD2 (5 bases each). Per germline, CDR1 MNHNY and CDR2 SVGAGI (reference sequence). V lost 6 bases and J 2 bases, leaving 13 bases between the germline ends. The CDR3 length is 15 residues.

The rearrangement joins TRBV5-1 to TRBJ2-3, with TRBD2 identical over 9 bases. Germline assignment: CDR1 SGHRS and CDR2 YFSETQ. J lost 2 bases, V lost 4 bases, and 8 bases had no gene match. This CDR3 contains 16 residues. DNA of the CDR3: TGCGCCAGCAGCCGCGACGCTAGCGGGGTCACAGATACGCAGTATTTT. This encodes CASSRDASGVTDTQYF.

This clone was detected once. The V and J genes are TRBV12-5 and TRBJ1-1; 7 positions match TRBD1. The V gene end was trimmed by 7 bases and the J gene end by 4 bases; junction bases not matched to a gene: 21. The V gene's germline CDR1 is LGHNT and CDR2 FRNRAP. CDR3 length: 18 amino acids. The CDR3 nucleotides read TGTGCTAGTGCCCCCTCTATAGGACAGGAAGTAAGGGGCACTGAAGCTTTCTTT. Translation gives CASAPSIGQEVRGTEAFF.

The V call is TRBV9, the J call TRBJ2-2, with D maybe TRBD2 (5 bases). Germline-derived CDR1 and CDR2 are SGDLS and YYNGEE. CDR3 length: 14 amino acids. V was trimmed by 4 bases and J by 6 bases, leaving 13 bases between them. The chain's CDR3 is CASSPREGAGELFF. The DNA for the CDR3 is TGTGCCAGCAGCCCTCGTGAGGGCGCCGGGGAGCTGTTTTTT.

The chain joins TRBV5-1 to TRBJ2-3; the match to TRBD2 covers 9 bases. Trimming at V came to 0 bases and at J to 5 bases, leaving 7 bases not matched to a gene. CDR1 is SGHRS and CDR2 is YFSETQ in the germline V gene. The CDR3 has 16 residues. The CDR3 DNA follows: TGCGCCAGCAGCTTGGTAGGTAGCGGGAGATTAGATACGCAGTATTTT. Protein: CASSLVGSGRLDTQYF.

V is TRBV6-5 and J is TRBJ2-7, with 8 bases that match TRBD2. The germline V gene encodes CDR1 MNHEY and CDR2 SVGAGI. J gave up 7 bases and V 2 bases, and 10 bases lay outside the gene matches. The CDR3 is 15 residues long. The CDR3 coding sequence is TGTGCCAGCAGTTACGGCGTTAGCGGGATCGGTGAGCAGTACTTC. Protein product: CASSYGVSGIGEQYF.

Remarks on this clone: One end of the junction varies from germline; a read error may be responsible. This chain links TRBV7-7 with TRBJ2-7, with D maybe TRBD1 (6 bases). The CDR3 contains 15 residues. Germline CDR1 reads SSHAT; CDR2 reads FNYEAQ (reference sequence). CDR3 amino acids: CASSQQDSPRYEQYF. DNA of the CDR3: TGTGCTAGCAGCCAACAGGACAGTCCGAGATACGAGCAGTACTTC.

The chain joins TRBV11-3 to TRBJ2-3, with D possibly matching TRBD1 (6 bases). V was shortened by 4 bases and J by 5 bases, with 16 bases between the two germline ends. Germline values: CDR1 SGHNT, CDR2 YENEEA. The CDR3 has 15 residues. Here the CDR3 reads CASSSQGHGGDTQYF. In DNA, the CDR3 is TGTGCCAGCAGCTCCCAGGGGCACGGTGGAGATACGCAGTATTTT.

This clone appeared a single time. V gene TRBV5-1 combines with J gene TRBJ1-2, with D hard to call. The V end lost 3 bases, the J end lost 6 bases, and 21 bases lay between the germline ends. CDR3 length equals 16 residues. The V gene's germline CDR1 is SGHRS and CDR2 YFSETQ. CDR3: CASSYGVVLGGDGYTF. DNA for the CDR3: TGCGCCAGCAGCTATGGGGTCGTCTTAGGCGGAGATGGCTACACCTTC.

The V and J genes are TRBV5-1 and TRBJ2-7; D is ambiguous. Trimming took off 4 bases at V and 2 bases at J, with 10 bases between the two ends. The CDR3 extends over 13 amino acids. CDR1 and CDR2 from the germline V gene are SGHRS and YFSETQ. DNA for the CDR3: TGCGCCAGCAGCGGCCGCGGCCCCTACGAGCAGTACTTC. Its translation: CASSGRGPYEQYF.

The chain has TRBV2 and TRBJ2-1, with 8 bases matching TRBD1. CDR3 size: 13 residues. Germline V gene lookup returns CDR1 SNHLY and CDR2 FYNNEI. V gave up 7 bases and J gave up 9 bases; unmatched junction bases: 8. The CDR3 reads CASTGQGSGEQFF. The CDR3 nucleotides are TGTGCCAGCACAGGACAGGGTTCCGGTGAGCAGTTCTTC.

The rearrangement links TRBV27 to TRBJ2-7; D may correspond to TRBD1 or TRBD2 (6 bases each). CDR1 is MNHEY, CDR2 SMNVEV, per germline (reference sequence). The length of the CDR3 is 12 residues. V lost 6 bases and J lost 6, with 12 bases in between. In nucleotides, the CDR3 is TGTGCCAGCAGAGGGGGGTCCCGCGAGCAGTACTTC. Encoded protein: CASRGGSREQYF.

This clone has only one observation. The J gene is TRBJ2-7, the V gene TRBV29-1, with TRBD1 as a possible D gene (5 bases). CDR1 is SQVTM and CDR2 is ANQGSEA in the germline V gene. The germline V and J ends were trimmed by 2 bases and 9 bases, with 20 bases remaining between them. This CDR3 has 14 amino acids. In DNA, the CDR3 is TGCAGCGTTGAAATCCCGACAGTCCCCCTGGGGCAGTACTTC. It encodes CSVEIPTVPLGQYF.

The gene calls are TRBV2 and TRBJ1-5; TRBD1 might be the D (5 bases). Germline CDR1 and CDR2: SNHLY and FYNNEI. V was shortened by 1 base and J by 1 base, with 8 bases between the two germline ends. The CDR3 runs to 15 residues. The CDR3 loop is CASSEERGSNQPQHF. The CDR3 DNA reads TGTGCCAGCAGTGAAGAACGGGGGAGCAATCAGCCCCAGCATTTT.

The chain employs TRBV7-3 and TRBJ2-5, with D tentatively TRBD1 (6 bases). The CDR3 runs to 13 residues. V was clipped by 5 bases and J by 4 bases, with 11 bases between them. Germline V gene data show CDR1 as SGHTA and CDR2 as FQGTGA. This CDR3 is CASSLGGPETQYF. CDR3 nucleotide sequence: TGTGCCAGCAGCCTAGGGGGTCCAGAGACCCAGTACTTC.

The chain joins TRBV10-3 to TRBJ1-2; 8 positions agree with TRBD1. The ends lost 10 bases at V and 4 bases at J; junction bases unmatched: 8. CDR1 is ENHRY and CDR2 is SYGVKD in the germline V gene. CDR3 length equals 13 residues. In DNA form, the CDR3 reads TGTGCCACCGGACAGGGACTCGTCTATGGCTACACCTTC. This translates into CATGQGLVYGYTF.

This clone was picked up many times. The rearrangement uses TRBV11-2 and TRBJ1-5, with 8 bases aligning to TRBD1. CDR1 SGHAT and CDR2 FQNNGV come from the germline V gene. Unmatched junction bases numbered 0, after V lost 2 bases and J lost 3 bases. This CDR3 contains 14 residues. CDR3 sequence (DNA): TGTGCCAGCAGCTTACAGGGGGCCAATCAGCCCCAGCATTTT. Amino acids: CASSLQGANQPQHF. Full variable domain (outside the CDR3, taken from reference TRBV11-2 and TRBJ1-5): EAGVAQSPRYKIIEKRQSVAFWCNPISGHATLYWYQQILGQGPKLLIQFQNNGVVDDSQLPKDRFSAERLKGVDSTLKIQPAKLEDSAVYLCASSLQGANQPQHFGDGTRLSIL.

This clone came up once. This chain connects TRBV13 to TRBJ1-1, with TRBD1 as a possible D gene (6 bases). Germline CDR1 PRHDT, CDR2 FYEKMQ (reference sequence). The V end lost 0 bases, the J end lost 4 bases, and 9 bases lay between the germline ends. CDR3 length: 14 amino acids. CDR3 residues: CASSLGGGLTEAFF. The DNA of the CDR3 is TGTGCCAGCAGCTTAGGAGGGGGGCTCACTGAAGCTTTCTTT.

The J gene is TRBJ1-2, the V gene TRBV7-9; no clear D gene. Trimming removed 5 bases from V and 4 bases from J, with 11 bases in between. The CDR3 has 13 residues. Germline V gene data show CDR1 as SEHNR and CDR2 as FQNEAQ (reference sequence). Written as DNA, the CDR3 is TGTGCCAGCAGCCGCGTGGGCCTCTATGGCTACACCTTC. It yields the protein CASSRVGLYGYTF.

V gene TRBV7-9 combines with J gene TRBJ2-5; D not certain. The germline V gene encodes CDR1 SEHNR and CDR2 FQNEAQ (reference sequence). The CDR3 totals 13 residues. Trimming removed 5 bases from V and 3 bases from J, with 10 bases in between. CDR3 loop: CASSHTLEETQYF. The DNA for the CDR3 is TGTGCCAGCAGCCACACCTTAGAAGAGACCCAGTACTTC.

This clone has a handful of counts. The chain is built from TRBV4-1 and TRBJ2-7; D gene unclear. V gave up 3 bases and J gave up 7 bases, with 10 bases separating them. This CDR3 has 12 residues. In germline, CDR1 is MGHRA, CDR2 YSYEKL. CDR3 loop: CASSQALGEQYF. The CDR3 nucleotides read TGCGCCAGCAGCCAGGCATTAGGGGAGCAGTACTTC.

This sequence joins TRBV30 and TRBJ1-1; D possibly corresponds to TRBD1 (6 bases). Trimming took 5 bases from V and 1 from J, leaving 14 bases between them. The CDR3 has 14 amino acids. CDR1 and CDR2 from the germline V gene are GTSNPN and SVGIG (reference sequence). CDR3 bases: TGTGCCTGGGCTCTGGGACACAGGAACACTGAAGCTTTCTTT. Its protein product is CAWALGHRNTEAFF.

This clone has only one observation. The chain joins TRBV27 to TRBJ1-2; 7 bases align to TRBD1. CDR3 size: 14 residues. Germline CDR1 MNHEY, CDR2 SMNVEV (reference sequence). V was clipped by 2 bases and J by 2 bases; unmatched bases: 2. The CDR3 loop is CASSLDRDNYGYTF. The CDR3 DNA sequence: TGTGCCAGCAGTTTAGACAGGGACAACTATGGCTACACCTTC.

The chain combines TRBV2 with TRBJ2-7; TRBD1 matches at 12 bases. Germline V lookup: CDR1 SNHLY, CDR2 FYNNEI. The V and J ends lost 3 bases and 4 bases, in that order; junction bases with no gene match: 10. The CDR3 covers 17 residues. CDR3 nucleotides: TGTGCCAGCAGTGAGCTACTATGGGACAGGGGGCTTTACGAGCAGTACTTC. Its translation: CASSELLWDRGLYEQYF.

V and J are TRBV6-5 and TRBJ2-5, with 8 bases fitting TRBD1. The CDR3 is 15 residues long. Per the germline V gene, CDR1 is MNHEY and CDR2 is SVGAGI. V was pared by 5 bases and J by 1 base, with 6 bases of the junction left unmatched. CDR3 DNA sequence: TGTGCCAGCAGTAGCCAGGGGGCCTTCCAAGAGACCCAGTACTTC. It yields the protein CASSSQGAFQETQYF.

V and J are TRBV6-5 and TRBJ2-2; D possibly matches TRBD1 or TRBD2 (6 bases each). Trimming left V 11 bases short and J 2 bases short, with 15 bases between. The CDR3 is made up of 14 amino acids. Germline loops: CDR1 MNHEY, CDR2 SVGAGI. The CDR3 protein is CAVTEGGNTGELFF. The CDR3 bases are TGTGCCGTGACCGAGGGGGGAAACACCGGGGAGCTGTTTTTT.

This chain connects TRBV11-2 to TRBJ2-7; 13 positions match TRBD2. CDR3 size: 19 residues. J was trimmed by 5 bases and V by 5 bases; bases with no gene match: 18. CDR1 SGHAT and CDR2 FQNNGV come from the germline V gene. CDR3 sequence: CASSVRLAGGSAKGDEQYF. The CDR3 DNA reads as TGTGCCAGCAGCGTCCGACTAGCGGGAGGATCAGCGAAGGGGGACGAGCAGTACTTC. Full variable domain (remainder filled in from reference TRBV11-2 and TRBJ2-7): EAGVAQSPRYKIIEKRQSVAFWCNPISGHATLYWYQQILGQGPKLLIQFQNNGVVDDSQLPKDRFSAERLKGVDSTLKIQPAKLEDSAVYLCASSVRLAGGSAKGDEQYFGPGTRLTVT.